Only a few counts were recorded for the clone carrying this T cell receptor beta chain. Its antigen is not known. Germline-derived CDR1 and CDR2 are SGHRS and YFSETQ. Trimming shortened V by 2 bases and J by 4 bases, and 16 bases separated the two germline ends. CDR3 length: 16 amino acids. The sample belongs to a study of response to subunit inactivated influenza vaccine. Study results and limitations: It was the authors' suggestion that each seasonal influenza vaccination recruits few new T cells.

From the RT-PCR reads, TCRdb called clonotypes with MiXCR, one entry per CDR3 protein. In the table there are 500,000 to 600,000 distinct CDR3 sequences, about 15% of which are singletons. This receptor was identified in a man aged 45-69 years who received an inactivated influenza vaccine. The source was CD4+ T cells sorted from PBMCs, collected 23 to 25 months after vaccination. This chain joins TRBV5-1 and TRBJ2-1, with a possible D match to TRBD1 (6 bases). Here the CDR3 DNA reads TGCGCCAGCAGCTTTGCCGGTAACACAGGGTACAATGAGCAGTTCTTC. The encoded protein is CASSFAGNTGYNEQFF.